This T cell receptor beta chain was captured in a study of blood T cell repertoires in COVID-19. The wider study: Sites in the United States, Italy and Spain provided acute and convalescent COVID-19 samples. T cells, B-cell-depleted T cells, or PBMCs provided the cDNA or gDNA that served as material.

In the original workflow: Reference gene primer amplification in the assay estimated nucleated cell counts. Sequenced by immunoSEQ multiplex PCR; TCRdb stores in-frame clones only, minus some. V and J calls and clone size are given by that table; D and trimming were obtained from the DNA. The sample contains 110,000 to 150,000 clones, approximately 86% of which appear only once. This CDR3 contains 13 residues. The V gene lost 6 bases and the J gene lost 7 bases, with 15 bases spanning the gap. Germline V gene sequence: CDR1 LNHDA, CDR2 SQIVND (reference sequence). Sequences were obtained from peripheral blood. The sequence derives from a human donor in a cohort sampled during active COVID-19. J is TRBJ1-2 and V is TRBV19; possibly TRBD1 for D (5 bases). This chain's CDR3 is CASSQQARGGYTF. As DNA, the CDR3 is TGTGCCAGTAGCCAACAGGCCCGAGGTGGCTACACCTTC.